The T cell receptor (beta chain) described here comes from a study of preoperative IRX-2 immunotherapy in early breast cancer. Regarding treatment: preoperative locoregional IRX-2 cytokine immunotherapy. Samples came from a phase Ib trial of preoperative locoregional IRX-2 cytokine immunotherapy. Libraries were prepared by immunoSEQ multiplex PCR; TCRdb keeps only in-frame clonotypes and omits some of them. The table has around 22,000 clones, about 90% seen once. Germline V CDR1 and CDR2: SNHLY, FYNNEI. V gave up 4 bases and J gave up 4 bases; unmatched junction bases: 6. There are 15 residues in the CDR3.

This sequence originates from a human donor with breast cancer. The material sequenced was tumor tissue, taken after IRX-2 immunotherapy. The chain combines TRBV2 with TRBJ2-5; the match to TRBD2 covers 10 bases. As DNA, the CDR3 is TGTGCCAGCAGTGGAGCGGGGGGGCTTGGAGAGACCCAGTACTTC. Translating gives CASSGAGGLGETQYF.